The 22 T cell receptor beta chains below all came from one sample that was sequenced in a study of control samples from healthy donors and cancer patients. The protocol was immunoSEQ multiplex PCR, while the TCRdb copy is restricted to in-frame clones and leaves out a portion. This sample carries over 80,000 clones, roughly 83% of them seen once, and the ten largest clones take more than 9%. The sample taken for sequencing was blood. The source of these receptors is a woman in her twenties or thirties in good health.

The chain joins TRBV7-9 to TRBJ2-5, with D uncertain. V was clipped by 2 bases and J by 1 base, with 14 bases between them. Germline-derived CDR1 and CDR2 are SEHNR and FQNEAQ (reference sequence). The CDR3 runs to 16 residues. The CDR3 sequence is CASSLTAPTGQETQYF. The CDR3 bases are TGTGCCAGCAGCTTAACGGCACCGACTGGCCAAGAGACCCAGTACTTC.

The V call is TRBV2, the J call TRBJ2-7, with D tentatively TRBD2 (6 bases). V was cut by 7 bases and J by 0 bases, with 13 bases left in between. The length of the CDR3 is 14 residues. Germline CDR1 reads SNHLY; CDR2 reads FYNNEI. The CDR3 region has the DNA TGTGCCAGCAATCGCGGGGCAAGCTCCTACGAGCAGTACTTC. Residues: CASNRGASSYEQYF.

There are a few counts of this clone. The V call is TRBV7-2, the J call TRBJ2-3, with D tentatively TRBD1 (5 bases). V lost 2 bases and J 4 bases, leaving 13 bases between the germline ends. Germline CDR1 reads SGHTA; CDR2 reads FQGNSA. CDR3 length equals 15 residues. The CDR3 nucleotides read TGTGCCAGCAGCTTATCGCAGGGTGGCGCAGATACGCAGTATTTT. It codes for CASSLSQGGADTQYF.

The CDR3 DNA sequence: TGTGCCAGCAGCCCAGGGACTAGCGGGGGTAACACCGGGGAGCTGTTTTTT. Protein product: CASSPGTSGGNTGELFF. This chain connects TRBV11-2 to TRBJ2-2, with 14 nucleotides matching TRBD2. This CDR3 contains 17 residues. CDR1 and CDR2 from the germline V gene are SGHAT and FQNNGV. V lost 5 bases to trimming and J lost 2 bases; unmatched junction nucleotides: 4.

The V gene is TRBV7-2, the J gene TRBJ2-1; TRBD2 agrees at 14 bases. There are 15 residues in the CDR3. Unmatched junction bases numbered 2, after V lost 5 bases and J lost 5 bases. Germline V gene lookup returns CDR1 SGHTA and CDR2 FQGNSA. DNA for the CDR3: TGTGCCAGCAGCCGGACTAGCGGGGGGAACAATGAGCAGTTCTTC. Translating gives CASSRTSGGNNEQFF.

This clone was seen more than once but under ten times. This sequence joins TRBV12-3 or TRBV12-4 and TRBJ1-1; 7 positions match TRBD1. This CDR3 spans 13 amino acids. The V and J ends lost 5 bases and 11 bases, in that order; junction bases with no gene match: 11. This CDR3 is CASSTRQGEGAFF. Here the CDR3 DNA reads TGTGCCAGCAGTACCCGACAGGGAGAGGGTGCTTTCTTT.

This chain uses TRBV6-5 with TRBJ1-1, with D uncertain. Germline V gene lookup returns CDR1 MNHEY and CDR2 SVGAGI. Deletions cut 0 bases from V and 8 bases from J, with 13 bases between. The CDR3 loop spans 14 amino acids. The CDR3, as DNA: TGTGCCAGCAGTTACTCGGAGAGGGAACAAGAAGCTTTCTTT. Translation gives CASSYSEREQEAFF.

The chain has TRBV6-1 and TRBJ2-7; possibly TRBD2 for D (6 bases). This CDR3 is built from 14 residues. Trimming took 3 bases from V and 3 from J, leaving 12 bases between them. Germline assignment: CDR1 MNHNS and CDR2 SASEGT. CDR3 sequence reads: CASSERDGSYEQYF. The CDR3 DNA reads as TGTGCCAGCAGTGAGAGGGACGGGAGCTACGAGCAGTACTTC.

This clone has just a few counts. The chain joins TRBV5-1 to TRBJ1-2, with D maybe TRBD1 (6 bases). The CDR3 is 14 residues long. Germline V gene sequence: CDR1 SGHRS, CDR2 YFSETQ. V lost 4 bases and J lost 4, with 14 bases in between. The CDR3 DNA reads TGCGCCAGCAGCCCCGGACAGCTTACCTATGGCTACACCTTC. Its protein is CASSPGQLTYGYTF.

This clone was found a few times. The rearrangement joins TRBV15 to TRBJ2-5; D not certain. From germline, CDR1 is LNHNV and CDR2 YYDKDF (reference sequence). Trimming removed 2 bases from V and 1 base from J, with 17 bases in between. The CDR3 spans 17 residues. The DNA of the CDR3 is TGTGCCACCAGCAGACCCGAAGGCCTGAATTTCCAAGAGACCCAGTACTTC. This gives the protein CATSRPEGLNFQETQYF.

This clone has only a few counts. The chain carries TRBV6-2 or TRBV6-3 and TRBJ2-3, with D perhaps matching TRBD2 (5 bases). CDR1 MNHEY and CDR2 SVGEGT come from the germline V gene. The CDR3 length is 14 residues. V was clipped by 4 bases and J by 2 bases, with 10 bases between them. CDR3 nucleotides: TGTGCCAGCAGTTCGGTCGGGAACACAGATACGCAGTATTTT. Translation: CASSSVGNTDTQYF.

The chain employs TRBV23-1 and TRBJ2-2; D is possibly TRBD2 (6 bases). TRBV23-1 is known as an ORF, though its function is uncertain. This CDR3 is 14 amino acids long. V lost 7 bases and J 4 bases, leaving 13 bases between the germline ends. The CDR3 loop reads CASTGVGGTGELFF. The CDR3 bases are TGCGCCAGCACTGGGGTGGGGGGCACCGGGGAGCTGTTTTTT.

CDR3 protein: CASNQGLEQYF. As DNA, the CDR3 is TGTGCCAGCAACCAGGGGCTAGAGCAGTACTTC. The rearrangement links TRBV2 to TRBJ2-7; TRBD1 is a possible D gene (6 bases). Germline-derived CDR1 and CDR2 are SNHLY and FYNNEI. The CDR3 is 11 residues long. V dropped 7 bases and J dropped 7 bases, with 11 bases sitting between them. Full variable domain (remainder filled in from reference TRBV2 and TRBJ2-7): EPEVTQTPSHQVTQMGQEVILRCVPISNHLYFYWYRQILGQKVEFLVSFYNNEISEKSEIFDDQFSVERPDGSNFTLKIRSTKLEDSAMYFCASNQGLEQYFGPGTRLTVT.

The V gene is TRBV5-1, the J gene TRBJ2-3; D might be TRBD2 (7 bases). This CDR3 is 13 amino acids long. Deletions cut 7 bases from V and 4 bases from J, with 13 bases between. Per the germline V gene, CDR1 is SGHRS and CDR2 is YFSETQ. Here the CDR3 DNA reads TGCGCCAGCTCTAGAGGGGGGGCAGATACGCAGTATTTT. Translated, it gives CASSRGGADTQYF. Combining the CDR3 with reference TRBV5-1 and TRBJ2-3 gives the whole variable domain KAGVTQTPRYLIKTRGQQVTLSCSPISGHRSVSWYQQTPGQGLQFLFEYFSETQRNKGNFPGRFSGRQFSNSRSEMNVSTLELGDSALYLCASSRGGADTQYFGPGTRLTVL.

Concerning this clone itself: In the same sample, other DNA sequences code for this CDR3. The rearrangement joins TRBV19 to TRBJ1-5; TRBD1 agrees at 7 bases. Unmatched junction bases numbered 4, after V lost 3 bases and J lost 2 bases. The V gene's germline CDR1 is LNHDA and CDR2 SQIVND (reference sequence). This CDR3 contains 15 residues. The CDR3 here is CASSIGQGGNQPQHF. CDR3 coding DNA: TGTGCCAGTAGTATTGGGCAGGGGGGCAATCAGCCCCAGCATTTT.

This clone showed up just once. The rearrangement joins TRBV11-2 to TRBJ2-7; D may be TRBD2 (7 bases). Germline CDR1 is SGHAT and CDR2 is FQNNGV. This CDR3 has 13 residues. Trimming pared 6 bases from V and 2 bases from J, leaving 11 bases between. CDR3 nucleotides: TGTGCCAGCAGTAGGGGGGGCCCCTACGAGCAGTACTTC. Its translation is CASSRGGPYEQYF.

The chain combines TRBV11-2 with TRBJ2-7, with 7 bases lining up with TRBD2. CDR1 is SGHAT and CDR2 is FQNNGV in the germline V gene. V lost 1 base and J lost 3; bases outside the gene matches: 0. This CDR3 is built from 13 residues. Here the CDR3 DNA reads TGTGCCAGCAGCTTAGGGGAGGGCTACGAGCAGTACTTC. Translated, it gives CASSLGEGYEQYF.

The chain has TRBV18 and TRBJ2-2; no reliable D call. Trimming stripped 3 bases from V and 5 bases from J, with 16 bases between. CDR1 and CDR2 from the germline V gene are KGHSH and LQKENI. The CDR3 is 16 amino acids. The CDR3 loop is CASSPLRAPRTGELFF. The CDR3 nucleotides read TGTGCCAGCTCACCGCTACGGGCCCCGAGGACCGGGGAGCTGTTTTTT.

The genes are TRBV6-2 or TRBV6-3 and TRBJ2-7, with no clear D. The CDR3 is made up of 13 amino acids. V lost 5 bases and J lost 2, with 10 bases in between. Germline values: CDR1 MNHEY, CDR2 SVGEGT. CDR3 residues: CASSRAAPYEQYF. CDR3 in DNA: TGTGCCAGCAGTCGAGCAGCACCCTACGAGCAGTACTTC.

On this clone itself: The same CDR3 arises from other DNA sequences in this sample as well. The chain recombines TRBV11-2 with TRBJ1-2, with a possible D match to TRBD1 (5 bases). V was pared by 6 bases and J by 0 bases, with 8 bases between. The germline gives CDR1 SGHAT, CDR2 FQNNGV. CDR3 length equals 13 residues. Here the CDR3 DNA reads TGTGCCAGCAGTGACAGAACTAACTATGGCTACACCTTC. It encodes CASSDRTNYGYTF.

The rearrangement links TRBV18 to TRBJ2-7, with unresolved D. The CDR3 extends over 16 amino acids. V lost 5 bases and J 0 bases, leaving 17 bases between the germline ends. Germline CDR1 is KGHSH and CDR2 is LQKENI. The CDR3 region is CASSSRPGMSSYEQYF. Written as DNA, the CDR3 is TGTGCCAGCTCATCTCGACCGGGTATGAGCTCCTACGAGCAGTACTTC.

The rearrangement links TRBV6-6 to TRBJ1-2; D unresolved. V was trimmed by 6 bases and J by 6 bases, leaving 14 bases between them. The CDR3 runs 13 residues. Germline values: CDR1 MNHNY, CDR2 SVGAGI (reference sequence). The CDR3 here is CASRPEPRNGYTF. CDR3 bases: TGTGCCAGCAGACCCGAACCCCGTAATGGCTACACCTTC.